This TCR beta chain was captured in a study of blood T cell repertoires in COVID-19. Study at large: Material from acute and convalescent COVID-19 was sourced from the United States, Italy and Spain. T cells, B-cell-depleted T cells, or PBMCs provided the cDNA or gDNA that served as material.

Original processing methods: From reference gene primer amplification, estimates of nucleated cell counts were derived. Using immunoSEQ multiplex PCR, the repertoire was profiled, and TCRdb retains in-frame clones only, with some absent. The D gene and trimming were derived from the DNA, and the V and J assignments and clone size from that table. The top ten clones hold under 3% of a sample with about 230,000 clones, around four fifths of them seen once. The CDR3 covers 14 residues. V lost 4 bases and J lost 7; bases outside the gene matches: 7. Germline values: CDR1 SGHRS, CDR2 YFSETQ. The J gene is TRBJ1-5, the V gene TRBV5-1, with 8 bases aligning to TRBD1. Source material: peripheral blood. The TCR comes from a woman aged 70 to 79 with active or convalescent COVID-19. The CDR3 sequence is CASSIQGGEQPQHF. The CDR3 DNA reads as TGCGCCAGCAGCATACAGGGGGGAGAGCAGCCCCAGCATTTT.